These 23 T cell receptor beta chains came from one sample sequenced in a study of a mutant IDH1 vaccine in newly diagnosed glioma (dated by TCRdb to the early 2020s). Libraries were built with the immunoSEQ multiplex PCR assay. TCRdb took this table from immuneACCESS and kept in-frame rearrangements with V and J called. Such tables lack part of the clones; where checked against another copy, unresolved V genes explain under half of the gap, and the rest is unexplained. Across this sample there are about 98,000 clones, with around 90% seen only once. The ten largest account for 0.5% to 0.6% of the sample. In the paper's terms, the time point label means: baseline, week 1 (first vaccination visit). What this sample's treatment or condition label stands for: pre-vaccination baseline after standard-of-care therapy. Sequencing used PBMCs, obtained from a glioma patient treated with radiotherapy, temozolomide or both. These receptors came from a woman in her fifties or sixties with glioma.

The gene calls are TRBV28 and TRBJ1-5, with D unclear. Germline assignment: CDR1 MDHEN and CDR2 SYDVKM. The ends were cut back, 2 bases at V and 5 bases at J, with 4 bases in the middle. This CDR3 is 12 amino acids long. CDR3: CASSLRDQPQHF. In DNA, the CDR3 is TGTGCCAGCAGTTTAAGGGATCAGCCCCAGCATTTT. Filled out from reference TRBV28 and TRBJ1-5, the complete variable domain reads DVKVTQSSRYLVKRTGEKVFLECVQDMDHENMFWYRQDPGLGLRLIYFSYDVKMKEKGDIPEGYSVSREKKERFSLILESASTNQTSMYLCASSLRDQPQHFGDGTRLSIL.

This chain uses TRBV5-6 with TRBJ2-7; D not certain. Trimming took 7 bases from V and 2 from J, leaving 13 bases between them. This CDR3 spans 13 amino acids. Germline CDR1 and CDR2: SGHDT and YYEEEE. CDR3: CASAGSLPYEQYF. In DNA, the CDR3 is TGTGCCAGCGCCGGTAGTCTGCCCTACGAGCAGTACTTC.

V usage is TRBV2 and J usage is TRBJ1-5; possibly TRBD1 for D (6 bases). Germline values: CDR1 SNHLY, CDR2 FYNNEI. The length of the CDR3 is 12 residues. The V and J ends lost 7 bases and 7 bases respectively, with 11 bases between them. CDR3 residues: CASMGGRQPQHF. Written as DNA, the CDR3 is TGTGCCAGCATGGGGGGGCGACAGCCCCAGCATTTT.

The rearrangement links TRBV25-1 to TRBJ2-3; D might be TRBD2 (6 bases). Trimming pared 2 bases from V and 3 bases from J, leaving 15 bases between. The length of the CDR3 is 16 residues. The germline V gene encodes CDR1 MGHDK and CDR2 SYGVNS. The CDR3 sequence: CASSERTRRVTDTQYF. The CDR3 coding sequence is TGTGCCAGCAGTGAAAGGACCCGGAGGGTTACAGATACGCAGTATTTT.

CDR3 DNA: TGTGCCATCAGTGAGTCGACTAGCGGGAGTGACGGCACAGATACGCAGTATTTT. Translated, it gives CAISESTSGSDGTDTQYF. The V gene is TRBV10-3, the J gene TRBJ2-3; 12 bases match TRBD2. Germline V gene sequence: CDR1 ENHRY, CDR2 SYGVKD. The V gene end was trimmed by 0 bases and the J gene end by 1 base; junction bases not matched to a gene: 5. CDR3 size: 18 residues.

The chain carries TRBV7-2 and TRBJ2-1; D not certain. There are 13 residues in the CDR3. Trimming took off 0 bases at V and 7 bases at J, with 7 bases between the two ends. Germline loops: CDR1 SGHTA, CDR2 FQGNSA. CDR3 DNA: TGTGCCAGCAGCTTAGCCCCTAGTAATGAGCAGTTCTTC. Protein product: CASSLAPSNEQFF.

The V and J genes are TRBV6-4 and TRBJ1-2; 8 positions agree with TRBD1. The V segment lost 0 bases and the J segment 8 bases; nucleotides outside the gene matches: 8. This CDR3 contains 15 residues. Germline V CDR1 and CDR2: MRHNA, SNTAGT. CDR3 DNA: TGTGCCAGCAGTGACTCGGTGACAGGGGCTCGAGGCTACACCTTC. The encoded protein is CASSDSVTGARGYTF.

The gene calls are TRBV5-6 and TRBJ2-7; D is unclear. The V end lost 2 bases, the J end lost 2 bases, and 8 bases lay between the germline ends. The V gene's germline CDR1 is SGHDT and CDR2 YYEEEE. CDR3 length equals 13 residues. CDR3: CASSFNPAYEQYF. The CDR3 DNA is TGTGCCAGCAGCTTCAATCCAGCCTACGAGCAGTACTTC.

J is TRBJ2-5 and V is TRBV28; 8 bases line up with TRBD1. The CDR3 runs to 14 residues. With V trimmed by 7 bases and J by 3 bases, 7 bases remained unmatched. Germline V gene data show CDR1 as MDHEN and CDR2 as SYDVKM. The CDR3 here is CASTPDREEETQYF. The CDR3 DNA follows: TGTGCCAGCACCCCGGACAGGGAGGAAGAGACCCAGTACTTC.

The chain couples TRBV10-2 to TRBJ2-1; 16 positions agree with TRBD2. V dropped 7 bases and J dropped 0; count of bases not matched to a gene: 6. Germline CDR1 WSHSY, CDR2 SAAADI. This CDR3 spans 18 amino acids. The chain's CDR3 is CASKGGLAGGSSYNEQFF. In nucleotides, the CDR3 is TGCGCCAGCAAAGGGGGACTAGCGGGAGGGAGCTCCTACAATGAGCAGTTCTTC.

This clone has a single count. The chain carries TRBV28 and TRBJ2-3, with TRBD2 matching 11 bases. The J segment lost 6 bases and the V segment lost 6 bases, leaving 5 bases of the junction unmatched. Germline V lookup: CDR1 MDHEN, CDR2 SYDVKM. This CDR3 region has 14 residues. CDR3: CASRTSGRTDTQYF. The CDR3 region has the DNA TGTGCCAGCAGAACTAGCGGGAGAACGGATACGCAGTATTTT.

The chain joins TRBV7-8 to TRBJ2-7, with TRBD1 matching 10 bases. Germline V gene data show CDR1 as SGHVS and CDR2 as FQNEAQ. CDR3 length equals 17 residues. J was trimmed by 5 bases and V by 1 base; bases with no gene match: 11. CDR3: CASSLVVWDRGFNEQYF. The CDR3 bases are TGTGCCAGCAGCTTAGTCGTCTGGGACAGGGGTTTCAACGAGCAGTACTTC.

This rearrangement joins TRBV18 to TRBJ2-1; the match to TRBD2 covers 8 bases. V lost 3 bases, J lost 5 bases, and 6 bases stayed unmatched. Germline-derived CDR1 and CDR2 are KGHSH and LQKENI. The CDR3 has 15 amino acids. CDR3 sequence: CASSPIAGWDNEQFF. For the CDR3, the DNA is TGTGCCAGCTCACCTATAGCGGGGTGGGACAATGAGCAGTTCTTC. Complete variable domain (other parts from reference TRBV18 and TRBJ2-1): NAGVMQNPRHLVRRRGQEARLRCSPMKGHSHVYWYRQLPEEGLKFMVYLQKENIIDESGMPKERFSAEFPKEGPSILRIQQVVRGDSAAYFCASSPIAGWDNEQFFGPGTRLTVL.

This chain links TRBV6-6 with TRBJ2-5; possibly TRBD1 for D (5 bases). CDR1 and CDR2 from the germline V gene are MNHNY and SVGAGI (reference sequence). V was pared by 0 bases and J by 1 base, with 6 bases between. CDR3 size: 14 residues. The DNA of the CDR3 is TGTGCCAGCAGTTACTCACAGGCCCAAGAGACCCAGTACTTC. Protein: CASSYSQAQETQYF.

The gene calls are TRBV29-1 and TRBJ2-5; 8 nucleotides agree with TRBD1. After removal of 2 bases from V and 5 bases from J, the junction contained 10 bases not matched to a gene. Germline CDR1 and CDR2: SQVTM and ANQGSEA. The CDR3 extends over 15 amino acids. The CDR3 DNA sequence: TGCAGCGTTGAAATTACCGGCAGGGGGCTTGAGACCCAGTACTTC. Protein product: CSVEITGRGLETQYF. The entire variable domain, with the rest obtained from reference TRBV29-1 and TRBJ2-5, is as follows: SAVISQKPSRDICQRGTSLTIQCQVDSQVTMMFWYRQQPGQSLTLIATANQGSEATYESGFVIDKFPISRPNLTFSTLTVSNMSPEDSSIYLCSVEITGRGLETQYFGPGTRLLVL.

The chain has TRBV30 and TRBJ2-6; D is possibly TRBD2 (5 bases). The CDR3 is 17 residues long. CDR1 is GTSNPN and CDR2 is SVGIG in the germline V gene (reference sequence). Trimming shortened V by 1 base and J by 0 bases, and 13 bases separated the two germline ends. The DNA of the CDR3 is TGTGCCTGGAGTGCTAGCCCCGGTGTCTCTGGGGCCAACGTCCTGACTTTC. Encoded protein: CAWSASPGVSGANVLTF.

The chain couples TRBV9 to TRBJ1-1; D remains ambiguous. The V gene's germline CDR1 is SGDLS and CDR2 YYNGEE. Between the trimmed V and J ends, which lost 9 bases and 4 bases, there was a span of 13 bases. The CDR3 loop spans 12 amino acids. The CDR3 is CATHTVPTEAFF. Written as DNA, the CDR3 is TGTGCCACCCACACAGTCCCCACTGAAGCTTTCTTT. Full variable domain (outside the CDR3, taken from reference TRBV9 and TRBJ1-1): DSGVTQTPKHLITATGQRVTLRCSPRSGDLSVYWYQQSLDQGLQFLIQYYNGEERAKGNILERFSAQQFPDLHSELNLSSLELGDSALYFCATHTVPTEAFFGQGTRLTVV.

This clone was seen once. The CDR3 DNA is TGTGCCAGCAGCTTAGAGGGCGGAGACACTGAAGCTTTCTTT. Its protein is CASSLEGGDTEAFF. The chain employs TRBV11-3 and TRBJ1-1, with unresolved D. This CDR3 has 14 amino acids. Germline V gene sequence: CDR1 SGHNT, CDR2 YENEEA. V lost 0 bases, J lost 3 bases, and 8 bases lay in between.

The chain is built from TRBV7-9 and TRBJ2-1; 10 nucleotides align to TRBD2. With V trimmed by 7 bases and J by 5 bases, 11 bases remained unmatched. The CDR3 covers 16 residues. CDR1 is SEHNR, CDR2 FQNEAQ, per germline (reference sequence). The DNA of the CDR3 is TGTGCCAGCATCCCTAGCGGGAGTGGAGTGGACAATGAGCAGTTCTTC. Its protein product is CASIPSGSGVDNEQFF.

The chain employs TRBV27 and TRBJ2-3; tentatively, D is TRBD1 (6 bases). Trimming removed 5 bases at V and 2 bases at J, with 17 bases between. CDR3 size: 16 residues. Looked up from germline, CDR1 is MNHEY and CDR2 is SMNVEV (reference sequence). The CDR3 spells CASSLGVDSYTDTQYF. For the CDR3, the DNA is TGTGCCAGCAGTCTCGGGGTGGACAGTTACACAGATACGCAGTATTTT.

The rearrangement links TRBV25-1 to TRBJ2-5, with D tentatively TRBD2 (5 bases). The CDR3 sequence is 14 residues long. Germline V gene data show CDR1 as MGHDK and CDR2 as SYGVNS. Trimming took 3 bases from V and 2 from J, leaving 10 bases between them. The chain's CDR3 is CASSDPGRQETQYF. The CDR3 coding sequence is TGTGCCAGCAGTGATCCGGGAAGACAAGAGACCCAGTACTTC.

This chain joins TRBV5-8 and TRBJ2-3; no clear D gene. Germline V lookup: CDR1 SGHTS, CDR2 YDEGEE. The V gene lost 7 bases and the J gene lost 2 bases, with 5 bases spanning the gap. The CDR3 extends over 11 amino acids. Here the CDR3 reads CASPNTDTQYF. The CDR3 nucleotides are TGTGCCAGCCCCAACACAGATACGCAGTATTTT.

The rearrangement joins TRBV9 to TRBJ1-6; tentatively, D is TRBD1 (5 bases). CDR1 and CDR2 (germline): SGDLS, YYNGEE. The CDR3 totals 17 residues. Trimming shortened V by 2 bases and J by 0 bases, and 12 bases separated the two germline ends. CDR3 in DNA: TGTGCCAGCAGCGTGGGGACCCAGAGCTCCTATAATTCACCCCTCCACTTT. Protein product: CASSVGTQSSYNSPLHF. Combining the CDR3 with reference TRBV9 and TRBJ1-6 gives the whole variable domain DSGVTQTPKHLITATGQRVTLRCSPRSGDLSVYWYQQSLDQGLQFLIQYYNGEERAKGNILERFSAQQFPDLHSELNLSSLELGDSALYFCASSVGTQSSYNSPLHFGNGTRLTVT.